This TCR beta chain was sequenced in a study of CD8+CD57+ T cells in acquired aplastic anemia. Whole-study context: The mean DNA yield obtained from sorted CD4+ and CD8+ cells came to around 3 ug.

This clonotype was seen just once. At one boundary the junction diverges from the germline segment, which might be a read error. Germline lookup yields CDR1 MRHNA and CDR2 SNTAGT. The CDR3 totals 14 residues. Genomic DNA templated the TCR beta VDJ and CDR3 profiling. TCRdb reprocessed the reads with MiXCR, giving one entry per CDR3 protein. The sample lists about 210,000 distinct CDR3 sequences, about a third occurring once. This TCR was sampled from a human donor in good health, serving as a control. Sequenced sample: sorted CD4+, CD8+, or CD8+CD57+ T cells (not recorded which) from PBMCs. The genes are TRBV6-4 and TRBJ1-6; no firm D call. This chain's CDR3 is CPSSDGNRLSPPHF. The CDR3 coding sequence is TGTCCCAGCAGTGACGGGAACCGTTTGTCACCCCCCCACTTT.